This TCR beta chain was recovered during a study of CD8 T cells in ankylosing spondylitis. Quantitative 5'-RACE with molecular barcodes produced the TCR beta libraries. From the 5' RACE reads, TCRdb called clonotypes with MiXCR, one entry per CDR3 protein. Of approximately 150,000 distinct CDR3 sequences in the sample, under 35% were seen once. Note on this clonotype: Its antigen is unknown.

General study findings and limits: Characteristic of ankylosing spondylitis blood, it appeared, was a TCR beta motif comprising several highly homologous variants. CD8+ cells made up the disease-linked clones, which were relatively rare in peripheral blood.

This CDR3 has 14 residues. Trimming removed 2 bases at V and 6 bases at J, with 14 bases between. The receptor comes from a male donor with ankylosing spondylitis. Sequenced input: synovial fluid, either unsorted or a sorted T cell fraction (not recorded which). The chain is built from TRBV12-3 or TRBV12-4 and TRBJ2-7; tentatively, D is TRBD1 or TRBD2 (6 bases each). The CDR3 DNA reads as TGTGCCAGCAGTTTAACAAGGGGGGTCCCCGAGCAGTACTTC. It yields the protein CASSLTRGVPEQYF.